The 18 T cell receptor beta chains below come from one sample, sequenced in a study of cytomegalovirus exposure and HLA in healthy donors. Primers: 60 Vbeta forward and 13 Jbeta reverse. Sequenced by immunoSEQ multiplex PCR; TCRdb stores in-frame clones only, minus some. Its listing shows about 54,000 clones. The source material was PBMCs. The receptors were gathered from a woman in her forties in good health and CMV-seronegative.

The chain has TRBV19 and TRBJ1-6, with a weak D call TRBD1 (6 bases). CDR1 and CDR2 from the germline V gene are LNHDA and SQIVND (reference sequence). Trimming pared 1 base from V and 9 bases from J, leaving 16 bases between. The CDR3 has 16 amino acids. CDR3 in amino acids: CASSIGRAGVGSPLHF. In DNA form, the CDR3 reads TGTGCCAGTAGTATAGGAAGGGCAGGGGTCGGTTCACCCCTCCACTTT.

The rearrangement links TRBV7-8 to TRBJ2-3; 8 positions agree with TRBD2. Germline V gene sequence: CDR1 SGHVS, CDR2 FQNEAQ. V shed 1 base, J shed 3 bases, and the junction held 6 bases outside the gene matches. This CDR3 has 16 residues. CDR3 residues: CASSLEYGGATDTQYF. The DNA for the CDR3 is TGTGCCAGCAGCTTAGAATACGGGGGGGCGACAGATACGCAGTATTTT.

The V gene is TRBV5-6, the J gene TRBJ2-1, with 7 positions matching TRBD2. The trim removed 5 bases at V and 2 bases at J, leaving 7 bases unmatched. The CDR3 contains 15 residues. Germline assignment: CDR1 SGHDT and CDR2 YYEEEE. The CDR3 nucleotides read TGTGCCAGCAGAAAACGGGGGGACCCCTACAATGAGCAGTTCTTC. Translating gives CASRKRGDPYNEQFF.

V and J are TRBV6-1 and TRBJ2-6; D is possibly TRBD2 (6 bases). Germline assignment: CDR1 MNHNS and CDR2 SASEGT. V lost 3 bases and J lost 2, with 11 bases in between. CDR3 length equals 16 residues. The CDR3 here is CASSDGAGTGANVLTF. CDR3 nucleotide sequence: TGTGCCAGCAGTGACGGGGCGGGGACTGGGGCCAACGTCCTGACTTTC.

This chain connects TRBV29-1 to TRBJ2-3; TRBD1 agrees at 8 bases. After removal of 3 bases from V and 0 bases from J, the junction contained 11 bases not matched to a gene. From germline, CDR1 is SQVTM and CDR2 ANQGSEA. The CDR3 covers 17 residues. The CDR3 nucleotides read TGCAGCGTTGATAAGGGACAGGCAATCCCTAGCACAGATACGCAGTATTTT. This gives the protein CSVDKGQAIPSTDTQYF.

The chain couples TRBV6-5 to TRBJ1-1; 10 positions agree with TRBD1. The CDR3 is 16 amino acids. CDR1 is MNHEY and CDR2 is SVGAGI in the germline V gene. V was pared by 0 bases and J by 3 bases, with 4 bases of the junction left unmatched. CDR3 DNA sequence: TGTGCCAGCAGTTACTCGGACAGGGGGGCTTACACTGAAGCTTTCTTT. It encodes CASSYSDRGAYTEAFF.

The gene calls are TRBV30 and TRBJ2-5; 9 bases line up with TRBD1. The CDR3 is 13 residues long. The germline CDR1 and CDR2 sequences are GTSNPN and SVGIG (reference sequence). Germline trimming cut 5 bases from V and 4 bases from J; bases unmatched to any gene: 5. The CDR3 region has the DNA TGTGCCTGGCAAACAGGGGGCGTAGAGACCCAGTACTTC. Translating it yields CAWQTGGVETQYF.

The CDR3 bases are TGTGCCAGCAGTGCTCGACAGGGGCCCATTAATGAAAAACTGTTTTTT. It specifies CASSARQGPINEKLFF. This chain connects TRBV25-1 to TRBJ1-4; 8 bases fit TRBD1. Per the germline V gene, CDR1 is MGHDK and CDR2 is SYGVNS. V lost 4 bases to trimming and J lost 4 bases; unmatched junction nucleotides: 8. This CDR3 is built from 16 residues.

J is TRBJ2-7 and V is TRBV4-2; 12 bases agree with TRBD2. Germline CDR1 reads LGHNA; CDR2 reads YNFKEQ. The V segment lost 4 bases and the J segment 7 bases; nucleotides outside the gene matches: 11. The length of the CDR3 is 16 residues. The CDR3 DNA is TGTGCCAGCAGCCGGGATTACTGGACTAGCGGGAATGAGCAGTACTTC. Amino acids: CASSRDYWTSGNEQYF.

The chain employs TRBV5-1 and TRBJ2-7; the match to TRBD1 covers 9 bases. Trimming took 0 bases from V and 2 from J; bases not matched to a gene: 6. The CDR3 totals 16 residues. Germline values: CDR1 SGHRS, CDR2 YFSETQ. Here the CDR3 DNA reads TGCGCCAGCAGCTTGGGGGGACAGGGAAGGACCTACGAGCAGTACTTC. Translated, it gives CASSLGGQGRTYEQYF.

The chain employs TRBV13 and TRBJ2-7; 9 positions agree with TRBD2. Trimming at V came to 3 bases and at J to 1 base, leaving 4 bases not matched to a gene. CDR1 is PRHDT and CDR2 is FYEKMQ in the germline V gene (reference sequence). This CDR3 contains 15 residues. The DNA of the CDR3 is TGTGCCAGCAGCTTTGGGACTAGCCCTTCCTACGAGCAGTACTTC. Translating gives CASSFGTSPSYEQYF.

As concerns this clone: Sequence at one end of the junction differs from germline and may be a read error. The chain combines TRBV5-1 with TRBJ2-3; D gene uncertain. CDR3 size: 14 residues. Germline assignment: CDR1 SGHRS and CDR2 YFSETQ. The chain's CDR3 is CASSLDVGTDKQYF. The DNA for the CDR3 is TGCGCCAGCAGCTTGGACGTGGGCACAGATAAGCAGTATTTT.

This chain links TRBV19 with TRBJ1-2, with 8 nucleotides matching TRBD1. J was trimmed by 3 bases and V by 6 bases; bases with no gene match: 6. The length of the CDR3 is 14 residues. The V gene's germline CDR1 is LNHDA and CDR2 SQIVND (reference sequence). The CDR3 sequence is CASSPGGSYYGYTF. The CDR3 DNA sequence: TGTGCCAGTAGCCCAGGGGGCAGCTACTATGGCTACACCTTC. Based on the CDR3 plus reference TRBV19 and TRBJ1-2, the full variable domain is DGGITQSPKYLFRKEGQNVTLSCEQNLNHDAMYWYRQDPGQGLRLIYYSQIVNDFQKGDIAEGYSVSREKKESFPLTVTSAQKNPTAFYLCASSPGGSYYGYTFGSGTRLTVV.

V gene TRBV6-4 combines with J gene TRBJ1-1; D might be TRBD1 (5 bases). This CDR3 is 13 amino acids long. The germline V and J ends were trimmed by 9 bases and 7 bases, with 18 bases remaining between them. Germline V CDR1 and CDR2: MRHNA, SNTAGT. In DNA form, the CDR3 reads TGTGCCAGTGCTGGGGCTCCGGGGGATGAAGCTTTCTTT. Encoded protein: CASAGAPGDEAFF.

The gene calls are TRBV9 and TRBJ2-2; 15 positions agree with TRBD2. This CDR3 is built from 20 residues. CDR1 SGDLS and CDR2 YYNGEE come from the germline V gene. J gave up 1 base and V 0 bases, and 7 bases lay outside the gene matches. The CDR3 DNA follows: TGTGCCAGCAGCGTAGCGGGGACTAGCGGGAGGTCTTTGAACACCGGGGAGCTGTTTTTT. Its translation is CASSVAGTSGRSLNTGELFF.

This chain connects TRBV7-3 to TRBJ2-1, with a possible D match to TRBD2 (8 bases). Germline V CDR1 and CDR2: SGHTA, FQGTGA. The CDR3 totals 14 residues. Trimming took 5 bases from V and 6 from J, leaving 14 bases between them. Here the CDR3 reads CASSPGGLGNEQFF. CDR3 DNA: TGTGCCAGCAGCCCAGGGGGACTAGGCAATGAGCAGTTCTTC.

The rearrangement joins TRBV27 to TRBJ1-1; no clear D. V shed 3 bases and J shed 0 bases, with 11 bases lying between them. The CDR3 loop spans 15 amino acids. CDR1 is MNHEY and CDR2 is SMNVEV in the germline V gene (reference sequence). In DNA form, the CDR3 reads TGTGCCAGCAGTTTGGGAGGGCAGTTGAACACTGAAGCTTTCTTT. It codes for CASSLGGQLNTEAFF.

The chain links TRBV7-2 to TRBJ1-2; TRBD1 might be the D (6 bases). V lost 1 base, J lost 4 bases, and 22 bases lay in between. Germline V gene lookup returns CDR1 SGHTA and CDR2 FQGNSA. The CDR3 spans 18 residues. The CDR3 nucleotides are TGTGCCAGCAGCTTAGGGGCAGGGGTCCCTAGTAGGGTCTATGGCTACACCTTC. Residues: CASSLGAGVPSRVYGYTF.